This T cell receptor (beta chain) was sequenced during a study of T cell changes during pregnancy in multiple sclerosis. The CDR3 runs 15 residues. With V trimmed by 6 bases and J by 7 bases, 8 bases remained unmatched. Germline-derived CDR1 and CDR2 are SNHLY and FYNNEI. Data came from immunoSEQ multiplex PCR; TCRdb stores just in-frame clones and leaves some out. The sample shows tens of thousands of clones, less than 95% of them seen only once. The receptor was derived from a female donor with multiple sclerosis, enrolled in a pregnancy study. This sample comprised CD8+ T cells from peripheral blood mononuclear cells, obtained in the second trimester of pregnancy. V gene TRBV2 combines with J gene TRBJ1-5, with 11 bases aligning to TRBD1. DNA for the CDR3: TGTGCCAGCAGCAAAGGACAGGGGGCAAACCAGCCCCAGCATTTT. Translation: CASSKGQGANQPQHF.